This T cell receptor (beta chain) is from a study of cytomegalovirus exposure and HLA in healthy donors. Only in-frame clones appear in the TCRdb table, and some are missing; sequencing was by immunoSEQ multiplex PCR. The data show about 110,000 clones, around 90% seen once. V was cut by 5 bases and J by 7 bases, with 14 bases left in between. The CDR3 length is 13 residues. Germline V gene sequence: CDR1 SEHNR, CDR2 FQNEAQ (reference sequence). Sequencing was carried out using PBMCs. This sequence originates from a woman between 18 and 30 years old in good health and CMV-seronegative. The gene calls are TRBV7-9 and TRBJ1-2; TRBD1 might be the D (6 bases). CDR3 in DNA: TGTGCCAGCAGCGAACAGGGTTCCGGTGGCTACACCTTC. Translated: CASSEQGSGGYTF.